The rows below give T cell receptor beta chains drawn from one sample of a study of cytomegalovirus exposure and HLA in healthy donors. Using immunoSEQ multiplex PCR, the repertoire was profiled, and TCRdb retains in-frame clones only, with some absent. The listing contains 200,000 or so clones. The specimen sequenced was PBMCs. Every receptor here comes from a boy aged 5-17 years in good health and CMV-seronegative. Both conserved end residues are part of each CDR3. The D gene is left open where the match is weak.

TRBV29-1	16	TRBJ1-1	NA	CSVEDRVVLMNTEAFF	TGCAGCGTTGAAGATCGGGTAGTCCTCATGAACACTGAAGCTTTCTTT
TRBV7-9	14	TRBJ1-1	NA	CASRPTGSSTEAFF	TGTGCCAGCAGACCCACAGGGTCGAGCACTGAAGCTTTCTTT
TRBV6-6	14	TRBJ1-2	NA	CASTYGRTGEGYTF	TGTGCCAGCACTTACGGGCGCACCGGGGAAGGCTACACCTTC
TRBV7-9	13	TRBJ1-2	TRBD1	CASSPDRANGYTF	TGTGCCAGCAGCCCTGACAGGGCGAACGGCTACACCTTC
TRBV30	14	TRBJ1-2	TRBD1	CAWSHGTVNYGYTF	TGTGCCTGGAGTCACGGGACAGTGAACTATGGCTACACCTTC
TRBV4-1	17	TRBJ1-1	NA	CASSQEEGQGGRTEAFF	TGCGCCAGCAGCCAGGAGGAGGGGCAGGGAGGGAGGACTGAAGCTTTCTTT
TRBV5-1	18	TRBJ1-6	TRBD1	CASSTGQGESSYNSPLHF	TGCGCCAGCAGCACGGGACAGGGGGAGAGCTCCTATAATTCACCCCTCCACTTT
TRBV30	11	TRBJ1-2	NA	CAWSPGYGYTF	TGTGCCTGGAGTCCAGGCTATGGCTACACCTTC
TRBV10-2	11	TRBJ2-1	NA	CASSRGGEQFF	TGCGCCAGCAGCAGGGGTGGGGAGCAGTTCTTC
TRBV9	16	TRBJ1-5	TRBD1	CASSVGGETGSQPQHF	TGTGCCAGCAGCGTAGGAGGGGAGACAGGGAGTCAGCCCCAGCATTTT
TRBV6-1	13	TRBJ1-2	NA	CASSIGVHYGYTF	TGTGCCAGCAGTATAGGGGTTCACTATGGCTACACCTTC
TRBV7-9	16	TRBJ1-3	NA	CASSVRGQLDGNTIYF	TGTGCCAGCAGCGTGCGCGGGCAGCTCGACGGAAACACCATATATTTT
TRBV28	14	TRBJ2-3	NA	CASSPHSPTDTQYF	TGTGCCAGCTCTCCACATAGCCCCACAGATACGCAGTATTTT
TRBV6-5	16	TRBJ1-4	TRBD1	CASSYGTGALNEKLFF	TGTGCCAGCAGTTACGGGACAGGGGCGCTTAATGAAAAACTGTTTTTT
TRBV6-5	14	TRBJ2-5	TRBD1	CASRPGTGVETQYF	TGTGCCAGCAGACCAGGGACAGGGGTAGAGACCCAGTACTTC
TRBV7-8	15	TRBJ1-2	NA	CASSFGTPKRTGYTF	TGTGCCAGCAGCTTCGGGACTCCCAAAAGAACTGGCTACACCTTC
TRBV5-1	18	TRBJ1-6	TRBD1	CASSWTGQGGSYNSPLHF	TGCGCCAGCAGCTGGACCGGACAGGGGGGGTCCTATAATTCACCCCTCCACTTT
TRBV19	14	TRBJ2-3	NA	CASSNRSSTDTQYF	TGTGCCAGTAGTAACAGGTCTAGCACAGATACGCAGTATTTT
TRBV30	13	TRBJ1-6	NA	CAWSTAENSPLHF	TGTGCCTGGAGTACCGCAGAAAATTCACCCCTCCACTTT
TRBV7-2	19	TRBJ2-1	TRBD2	CASSLTVDLAGAGKDEQFF	TGTGCCAGCAGCTTAACGGTAGATCTAGCGGGGGCGGGGAAGGATGAGCAGTTCTTC
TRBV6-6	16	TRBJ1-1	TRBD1	CASSYPLGQGRAEAFF	TGTGCCAGCAGTTACCCCCTGGGACAGGGGCGGGCTGAAGCTTTCTTT
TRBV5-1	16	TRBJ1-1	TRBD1	CASSLETGGRNTEAFF	TGCGCCAGCAGCTTGGAGACAGGGGGCAGGAACACTGAAGCTTTCTTT
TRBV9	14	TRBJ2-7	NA	CASSVSASFYGQYF	TGTGCCAGCAGCGTAAGCGCGTCTTTTTATGGGCAGTACTTC
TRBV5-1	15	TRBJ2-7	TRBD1	CASSRGQESSYEQYF	TGCGCCAGCAGCCGTGGACAGGAAAGCTCCTACGAGCAGTACTTC
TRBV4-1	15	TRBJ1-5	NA	CASSFRQANNQPQHF	TGCGCCAGCAGCTTCCGACAGGCTAACAATCAGCCCCAGCATTTT
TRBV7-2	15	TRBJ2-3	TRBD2	CASSLQRGGTDTQYF	TGTGCCAGCAGCTTACAGCGGGGGGGCACAGATACGCAGTATTTT
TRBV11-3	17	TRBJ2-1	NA	CASSLESGNPSYNEQFF	TGTGCCAGCAGCTTAGAGTCCGGGAACCCTTCCTACAATGAGCAGTTCTTC
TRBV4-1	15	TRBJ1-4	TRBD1	CASSQGQGINEKLFF	TGCGCCAGCAGCCAAGGACAGGGGATAAATGAAAAACTGTTTTTT
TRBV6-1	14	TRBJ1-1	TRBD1	CASQRDSTNTEAFF	TGTGCCAGCCAGAGGGACAGCACAAACACTGAAGCTTTCTTT
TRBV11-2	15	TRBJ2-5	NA	CASSLDEEGGETQYF	TGTGCCAGCAGCTTAGATGAGGAAGGAGGGGAGACCCAGTACTTC
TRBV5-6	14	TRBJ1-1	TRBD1	CASSLQGVSPEAFF	TGTGCCAGCAGCTTGCAGGGGGTCTCTCCTGAAGCTTTCTTT
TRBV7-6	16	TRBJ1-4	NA	CASSPAFRGTNEKLFF	TGTGCCAGCAGCCCCGCTTTTCGAGGAACTAATGAAAAACTGTTTTTT
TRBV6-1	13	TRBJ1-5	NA	CASSLDGDQPQHF	TGTGCCAGCAGTCTGGACGGGGATCAGCCCCAGCATTTT
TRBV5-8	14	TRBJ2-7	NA	CASSLGFRGNEQYF	TGTGCCAGCAGCTTGGGGTTTCGGGGAAACGAGCAGTACTTC
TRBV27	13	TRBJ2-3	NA	CASGLFPTDTQYF	TGTGCCTCAGGACTTTTTCCCACAGATACGCAGTATTTT
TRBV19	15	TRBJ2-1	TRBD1	CASSISQGANNEQFF	TGTGCCAGTAGTATCTCCCAGGGGGCAAACAATGAGCAGTTCTTC
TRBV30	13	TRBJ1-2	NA	CAWSVSRNYGYTF	TGTGCCTGGAGTGTTTCCAGGAACTATGGCTACACCTTC
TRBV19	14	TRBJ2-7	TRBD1	CASSRTGSSYEQYF	TGTGCCAGTAGTAGGACAGGGAGCTCCTACGAGCAGTACTTC
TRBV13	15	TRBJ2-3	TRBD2	CASSTSGGAKDTQYF	TGTGCCAGCAGCACTAGCGGGGGGGCCAAAGATACGCAGTATTTT
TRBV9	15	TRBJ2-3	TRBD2	CASKRTSGESDTQYF	TGTGCCAGCAAACGGACTAGCGGGGAATCAGATACGCAGTATTTT
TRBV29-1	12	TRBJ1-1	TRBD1	CSVGTGITEAFF	TGCAGCGTTGGGACAGGGATCACTGAAGCTTTCTTT
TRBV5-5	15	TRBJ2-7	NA	CASSKVGGASYEQYF	TGTGCCAGCAGCAAGGTGGGGGGGGCTTCCTACGAGCAGTACTTC
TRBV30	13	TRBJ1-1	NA	CAWSIRENTEAFF	TGTGCCTGGAGTATTCGGGAGAACACTGAAGCTTTCTTT
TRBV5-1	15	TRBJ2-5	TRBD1	CASSFGQDGQETQYF	TGCGCCAGCAGCTTTGGACAGGATGGCCAAGAGACCCAGTACTTC
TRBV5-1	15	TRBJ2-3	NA	CASSRGTGSTDTQYF	TGCGCCAGCAGCCGAGGGACTGGGAGCACAGATACGCAGTATTTT